The rows below give T cell receptor beta chains drawn from one sample of a study of blood T cell repertoires in COVID-19. The method was immunoSEQ multiplex PCR; TCRdb's version includes in-frame clones alone and lacks a portion of them. The repertoire consists of roughly 190,000 clones, with roughly 80% occurring once and the leading ten covering more than 14%. The specimen was peripheral blood. These receptor sequences come from a woman aged 65 to 85 with COVID-19, enrolled during active disease. CDR3s include the opening cysteine and the closing phenylalanine or tryptophan. A D gene is named only where the DNA matches it firmly. Clone size is not always given. Where it is, it says once, few, many or a class for expanded clones.

clone size: once
V gene: TRBV12-3/TRBV12-4
D gene: TRBD2
J gene: TRBJ2-3
CDR3 DNA: TGTGCCAGCAGTCCTGGGAGGGCAGATACGCAGTATTTT
CDR3 protein: CASSPGRADTQYF

clone size: NA
V gene: TRBV7-8
D gene: NA
J gene: TRBJ2-7
CDR3 DNA: TGTGCCAGCAGCTCTCGGACAGCAGCATTCTACGAGCAGTACTTC
CDR3 protein: CASSSRTAAFYEQYF

clone size: NA
V gene: TRBV11-3
D gene: TRBD1
J gene: TRBJ1-2
CDR3 DNA: TGTGCCAGCAGCTTACCTGGACAGGTTGCTAACTATGGCTACACCTTC
CDR3 protein: CASSLPGQVANYGYTF

clone size: NA
V gene: TRBV5-1
D gene: NA
J gene: TRBJ2-2
CDR3 DNA: TGCGCCAGCAGCTTGCAGGGGAGCGGCACCGGGGAGCTGTTTTTT
CDR3 protein: CASSLQGSGTGELFF

clone size: NA
V gene: TRBV10-1
D gene: TRBD1
J gene: TRBJ1-5
CDR3 DNA: TGCGCCAGCAGTTCAGGGGGCGCAGAGTCTAAGAGCAATCAGCCCCAGCATTTT
CDR3 protein: CASSSGGAESKSNQPQHF

clone size: NA
V gene: TRBV4-2
D gene: TRBD2
J gene: TRBJ2-1
CDR3 DNA: TGTGCCAGCAGCGTCGGCCCAAGCGGGGGAGCCTACAATGAGCAGTTCTTC
CDR3 protein: CASSVGPSGGAYNEQFF

clone size: NA
V gene: TRBV3-1/TRBV3-2
D gene: NA
J gene: TRBJ1-1
CDR3 DNA: TGTGCCAGCAACCTGGGGGCCGCGAGGACTGAAGCTTTCTTT
CDR3 protein: CASNLGAARTEAFF

clone size: NA
V gene: TRBV9
D gene: NA
J gene: TRBJ1-6
CDR3 DNA: TGTGCCAGCAGCGTTTTTGAACTCGCCCAATCACCCCTCCACTTT
CDR3 protein: CASSVFELAQSPLHF

clone size: NA
V gene: TRBV27
D gene: TRBD1
J gene: TRBJ2-7
CDR3 DNA: TGTGCCAGCAGTCCTGCCGGACAGGGCATCTACGAGCAGTACTTC
CDR3 protein: CASSPAGQGIYEQYF

clone size: NA
V gene: TRBV7-3
D gene: TRBD2
J gene: TRBJ2-3
CDR3 DNA: TGTGCCAGCTCCCCCGGGGGGGCAGATACGCAGTATTTT
CDR3 protein: CASSPGGADTQYF

clone size: NA
V gene: TRBV7-2
D gene: NA
J gene: TRBJ1-1
CDR3 DNA: TGTGCCAGCAGTATTGTAACGGGGGGGCCCACTGAAGCTTTCTTT
CDR3 protein: CASSIVTGGPTEAFF

clone size: NA
V gene: TRBV5-1
D gene: TRBD1
J gene: TRBJ1-5
CDR3 DNA: TGCGCCAGCAGCTTAAGGACAGGGGATCAGCCCCAGCATTTT
CDR3 protein: CASSLRTGDQPQHF

clone size: NA
V gene: TRBV6-5
D gene: NA
J gene: TRBJ2-3
CDR3 DNA: TGTGCCAGCAGCAGGGGTGCAGATACGCAGTATTTT
CDR3 protein: CASSRGADTQYF

clone size: NA
V gene: TRBV7-8
D gene: NA
J gene: TRBJ2-5
CDR3 DNA: TGTGCCAGCAGCCATAATAGCGTCCAAGAGACCCAGTACTTC
CDR3 protein: CASSHNSVQETQYF

clone size: NA
V gene: TRBV2
D gene: TRBD2
J gene: TRBJ2-1
CDR3 DNA: TGTGCCAGCAAGAGCGGGGTTGAGCAGTTCTTC
CDR3 protein: CASKSGVEQFF

clone size: NA
V gene: TRBV18
D gene: TRBD1
J gene: TRBJ1-4
CDR3 DNA: TGTGCCAGCTCACCGCTATTACCGGGACAGGGGGCGGACAAACTGTTTTTT
CDR3 protein: CASSPLLPGQGADKLFF

clone size: NA
V gene: TRBV28
D gene: TRBD1
J gene: TRBJ1-1
CDR3 DNA: TGTGCCAGCAGTTTACCCGGGACAGGGACTGAAGCTTTCTTT
CDR3 protein: CASSLPGTGTEAFF

clone size: NA
V gene: TRBV6-5
D gene: NA
J gene: TRBJ2-5
CDR3 DNA: TGTGCCAGCAGACCGACAGGTTTTGAGACCCAGTACTTC
CDR3 protein: CASRPTGFETQYF

clone size: NA
V gene: TRBV27
D gene: TRBD2
J gene: TRBJ2-7
CDR3 DNA: TGTGCCAGCAGTTTGACTAGCGGGAGCTCCGGGCAGTACTTC
CDR3 protein: CASSLTSGSSGQYF

clone size: NA
V gene: TRBV7-2
D gene: TRBD1
J gene: TRBJ1-2
CDR3 DNA: TGTGCCAGCAACACAGGGGCTAACTATGGCTACACCTTC
CDR3 protein: CASNTGANYGYTF

clone size: NA
V gene: TRBV5-1
D gene: NA
J gene: TRBJ1-4
CDR3 DNA: TGCGCCAGCAGGAAGGCAGGGGACAATAATGAAAAACTGTTTTTT
CDR3 protein: CASRKAGDNNEKLFF

clone size: NA
V gene: TRBV3-1/TRBV3-2
D gene: NA
J gene: TRBJ2-3
CDR3 DNA: TGTGCCAGCAGCCAGTTTAGGGGGTCGCAGTATTTT
CDR3 protein: CASSQFRGSQYF

clone size: NA
V gene: TRBV4-1
D gene: TRBD1
J gene: TRBJ2-6
CDR3 DNA: TGCGCCAGCAGCCTCGGGACAGCTGGGGCCAACGTCCTGACTTTC
CDR3 protein: CASSLGTAGANVLTF

clone size: NA
V gene: TRBV7-8
D gene: NA
J gene: TRBJ1-1
CDR3 DNA: TGTGCCAGCAGCCGGATGAACATACAGTCCTACACTGAAGCTTTCTTT
CDR3 protein: CASSRMNIQSYTEAFF